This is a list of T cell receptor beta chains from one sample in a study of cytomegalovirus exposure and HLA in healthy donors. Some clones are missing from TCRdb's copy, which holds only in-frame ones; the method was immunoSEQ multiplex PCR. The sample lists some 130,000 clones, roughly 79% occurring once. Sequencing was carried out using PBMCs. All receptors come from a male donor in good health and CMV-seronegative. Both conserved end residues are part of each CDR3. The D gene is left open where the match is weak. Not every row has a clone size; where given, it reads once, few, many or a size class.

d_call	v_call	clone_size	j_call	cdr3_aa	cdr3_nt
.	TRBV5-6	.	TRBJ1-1	CASSSWWESNTEAFF	TGTGCCAGCAGCTCCTGGTGGGAGTCGAACACTGAAGCTTTCTTT
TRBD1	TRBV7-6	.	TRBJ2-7	CASSSGQPNYEQYF	TGTGCCAGCAGCTCGGGACAGCCGAACTACGAGCAGTACTTC
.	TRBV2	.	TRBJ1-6	CASSEEGPQSYNSPLHF	TGTGCCAGCAGTGAGGAGGGTCCCCAGTCCTATAATTCACCCCTCCACTTT
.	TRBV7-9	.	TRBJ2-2	CASSLPGGTNTGELFF	TGTGCCAGCAGCTTACCGGGTGGCACGAACACCGGGGAGCTGTTTTTT
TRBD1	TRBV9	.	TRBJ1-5	CASSAGQGENQPQHF	TGTGCCAGCAGCGCCGGACAGGGGGAGAATCAGCCCCAGCATTTT
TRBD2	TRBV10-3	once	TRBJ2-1	CAISDPRASGTNSYNEQFF	TGTGCCATCAGTGACCCTCGTGCCAGCGGGACGAACTCCTACAATGAGCAGTTCTTC
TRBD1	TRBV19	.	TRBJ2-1	CASSPLKPGQGVSDEQFF	TGTGCCAGTAGTCCATTAAAACCGGGACAGGGGGTTTCGGATGAGCAGTTCTTC
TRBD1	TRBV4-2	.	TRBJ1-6	CASSQIRGPNNSPLHF	TGTGCCAGCAGCCAAATCAGGGGGCCAAATAATTCACCCCTCCACTTT
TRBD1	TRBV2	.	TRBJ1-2	CASRGRGQGTYGYTF	TGTGCCAGCAGGGGGAGGGGACAGGGAACTTACGGCTACACCTTC
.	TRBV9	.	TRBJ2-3	CASSVVPSTDTQYF	TGTGCCAGCAGCGTAGTTCCTAGCACAGATACGCAGTATTTT
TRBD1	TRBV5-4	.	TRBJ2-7	CASGPTGQGVREQYF	TGTGCCAGCGGGCCGACGGGACAGGGGGTACGCGAGCAGTACTTC
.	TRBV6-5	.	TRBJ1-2	CASSYGGAGNYGYTF	TGTGCCAGCAGTTACGGGGGGGCAGGCAACTATGGCTACACCTTC
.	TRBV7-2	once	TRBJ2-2	CASSLGGTNTGELFF	TGTGCCAGCAGCTTAGGGGGGACAAACACCGGGGAGCTGTTTTTT
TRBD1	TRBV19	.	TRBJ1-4	CASSPGQDEKLFF	TGTGCCAGTAGTCCGGGACAGGATGAAAAACTGTTTTTT
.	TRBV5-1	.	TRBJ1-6	CASSIGDNSPLHF	TGCGCCAGCAGCATCGGGGATAATTCACCCCTCCACTTT
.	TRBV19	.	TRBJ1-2	CASSIQGTNYGYTF	TGTGCCAGTAGTATTCAGGGAACTAACTATGGCTACACCTTC
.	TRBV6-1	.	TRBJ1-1	CAGGSKSRTEAFF	TGTGCTGGGGGGAGTAAATCGCGCACTGAAGCTTTCTTT
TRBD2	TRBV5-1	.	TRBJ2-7	CASSLEGGGGYEQYF	TGCGCCAGCAGCTTGGAAGGCGGGGGGGGGTACGAGCAGTACTTC
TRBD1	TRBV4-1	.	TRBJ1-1	CASSLEGDRDYTEAFF	TGCGCCAGCAGTCTCGAGGGGGACAGAGACTACACTGAAGCTTTCTTT
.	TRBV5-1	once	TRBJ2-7	CASSLWGQDEQYF	TGCGCCAGCAGCTTATGGGGGCAGGACGAGCAGTACTTC
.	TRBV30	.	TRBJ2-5	CAWSVLLGETQYF	TGTGCCTGGAGTGTATTGCTAGGAGAGACCCAGTACTTC
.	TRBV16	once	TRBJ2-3	CASSPTLTDTQYF	TGTGCCAGCAGCCCAACTTTGACAGATACGCAGTATTTT
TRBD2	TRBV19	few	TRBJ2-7	CASSIDGSSGAVEQYF	TGTGCCAGTAGTATAGATGGTTCTAGCGGGGCTGTTGAGCAGTACTTC
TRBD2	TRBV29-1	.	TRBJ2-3	CSVGPEAGAQYF	TGCAGCGTTGGGCCCGAAGCGGGGGCGCAGTATTTT
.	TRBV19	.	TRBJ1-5	CASSIAAGASNQPQHF	TGTGCCAGTAGTATCGCGGCAGGGGCGAGCAATCAGCCCCAGCATTTT